The entry below describes one T cell receptor beta chain. What it binds is unknown. This entry belongs to a study of T cell responses to AZD1222 COVID-19 vaccine. Regarding the study as a whole: Repertoires were sampled only after the peak T cell response. Seropositive at baseline were only six AZD1222 recipients. Targeting of unmutated variant regions was reportedly seen in nearly half of spike-specific TCRs.

Method: immunoSEQ multiplex PCR; TCRdb's copy keeps in-frame clones and lacks some. The profile shows 150,000 to 200,000 clones, over 80% of them singletons. The V and J ends lost 2 bases and 7 bases respectively, with 14 bases between them. CDR1 KGHSH and CDR2 LQKENI come from the germline V gene. The CDR3 spans 15 residues. This rearrangement joins TRBV18 to TRBJ1-4; possible D gene TRBD1, 6 bases. Sequenced here: peripheral blood, sampled on day 0 of AZD1222 vaccination. The TCR originated in an adult in good health. The CDR3 here is CASSPSDRGSEKLFF. Written as DNA, the CDR3 is TGTGCCAGCTCACCATCGGACAGAGGGAGTGAAAAACTGTTTTTT.